This TCR beta chain was recovered during a study of Ad26.COV2.S vaccination and SARS-CoV-2 variants. The assay was immunoSEQ multiplex PCR, and TCRdb's table has in-frame clones only and misses some. This table has some 250,000 clones, roughly 90% appearing once. V lost 3 bases to trimming and J lost 0 bases; unmatched junction nucleotides: 5. This CDR3 is 16 amino acids long. The germline gives CDR1 MDHEN, CDR2 SYDVKM. Treatment noted: roughly 18 received Ad26.COV2.S at low or high dose, single or two shots; roughly 5 received placebo; per-sample allocation not given. Each sample was drawn 63 days after the first injection (of vaccine or placebo). The shot given was an Ad26 vector that makes Wuhan-strain SARS-CoV-2 spike.

This sample comprised peripheral blood, obtained in a trial of Ad26.COV2.S vaccine versus placebo. The chain has TRBV28 and TRBJ2-7; 10 nucleotides match TRBD1. This clonotype originated in a person aged 18-65 years who received the Ad26.COV2.S COVID-19 vaccine or a placebo. CDR3 in DNA: TGTGCCAGCAGTTTTCCGGACAGGGGGAGCTCCTACGAGCAGTACTTC. This translates into CASSFPDRGSSYEQYF.